Sequencing of this T cell receptor beta chain was carried out in a study of shared clonotypes between healthy human individuals. Genomic DNA belonging to each subset was distributed in equal measure over several immunoSEQ plates. The data were produced by immunoSEQ multiplex PCR, yet TCRdb's version contains in-frame clones alone and is incomplete. The repertoire has 1.6 million or so clones, about 96% of them found once; the top ten carry approximately 1.1%. In its sample, this clone was seen once. The CDR3 is made up of 13 amino acids. Germline CDR1 SGHNT, CDR2 YYREEE (reference sequence). The V end was cut by 1 base, the J end by 7 bases, with 8 bases between.

V usage is TRBV5-4 and J usage is TRBJ1-4, with a tentative D call TRBD1 (5 bases). This sequence originates from a man aged 25-40 years in good health. The sample taken for sequencing was naive CD4+ T cells sorted from blood. Subset in this sample: CD45RA+ positively selected. The CDR3 DNA follows: TGTGCCAGCAGCTTGTCGGGACTTGAAAAACTGTTTTTT. Translation gives CASSLSGLEKLFF.